Listed here are 28 T cell receptor beta chains from one sample, sequenced in a study of blood T cells in healthy people across ages. Through a sample-barcoded 5' primer and a J-beta primer mix, a second PCR was run for roughly 6 to 12 cycles. TCRdb independently ran MiXCR on the 5' RACE reads; one entry per CDR3 protein. The sample yields over a million distinct CDR3 sequences, 35% to 45% seen once. The sample taken for sequencing was blood. The origin of the receptors is a woman under 30 in good health.

The chain joins TRBV7-6 to TRBJ1-2; no firm D call. The ends were cut back, 1 base at V and 0 bases at J, with 12 bases in the middle. Germline assignment: CDR1 SGHVS and CDR2 FNYEAQ. The CDR3 sequence is 16 residues long. The chain's CDR3 is CASSLGAREPNYGYTF. The DNA of the CDR3 is TGTGCCAGCAGCTTAGGTGCCAGAGAGCCTAACTATGGCTACACCTTC.

The V and J genes are TRBV21-1 and TRBJ1-1; the table gives TRBD1 as D, unverified against the DNA. TRBV21-1 is reported as a pseudogene. The CDR3 loop spans 14 amino acids. CDR3 residues: CASSKGRRGTEAFF. The CDR3 region has the DNA TGTGCCAGCAGCAAAGGTCGTCGGGGGACTGAAGCTTTCTTT.

CDR3 amino acids: CASSGGFAQYF. CDR3 sequence (DNA): TGTGCCAGCAGCGGAGGGTTCGCGCAGTACTTC. This sequence joins TRBV9 and TRBJ2-5; tentative D call: TRBD2 (5 bases). The CDR3 contains 11 residues. V was clipped by 3 bases and J by 11 bases, with 11 bases between them. Germline CDR1 reads SGDLS; CDR2 reads YYNGEE.

This clonotype was seen only a few times. The V and J genes are TRBV4-3 and TRBJ2-6; weak D call: TRBD2 (5 bases). V shed 3 bases and J shed 0 bases, with 12 bases lying between them. The CDR3 contains 17 residues. From germline, CDR1 is LGHNA and CDR2 YSLEER. The CDR3 DNA is TGCGCCAGCAGCCACCCACCGCTAGCCTCTGGGGCCAACGTCCTGACTTTC. This translates into CASSHPPLASGANVLTF.

This clonotype was seen only a few times. This chain links TRBV2 with TRBJ2-5, with TRBD2 matching 8 bases. Germline lookup yields CDR1 SNHLY and CDR2 FYNNEI. The CDR3 runs 13 residues. Trimming took 7 bases from V and 3 from J; bases not matched to a gene: 4. CDR3 nucleotides: TGTGCCAGCAATCAAGCGGGAGAAGAGACCCAGTACTTC. This encodes CASNQAGEETQYF. Based on the CDR3 plus reference TRBV2 and TRBJ2-5, the full variable domain is EPEVTQTPSHQVTQMGQEVILRCVPISNHLYFYWYRQILGQKVEFLVSFYNNEISEKSEIFDDQFSVERPDGSNFTLKIRSTKLEDSAMYFCASNQAGEETQYFGPGTRLLVL.

This clonotype turned up a few times. V and J are TRBV20-1 and TRBJ2-1, with 9 bases aligning to TRBD2. This CDR3 comprises 15 residues. The V gene end was trimmed by 3 bases and the J gene end by 2 bases; junction bases not matched to a gene: 5. Looked up from germline, CDR1 is DFQATT and CDR2 is SNEGSKA (reference sequence). CDR3 protein: CSASGAGGPYNEQFF. CDR3 DNA: TGCAGTGCTAGTGGGGCGGGAGGGCCCTACAATGAGCAGTTCTTC.

This chain joins TRBV27 and TRBJ2-1; no clear D. This CDR3 is 12 amino acids long. V was clipped by 6 bases and J by 7 bases, with 10 bases between them. Germline V gene data show CDR1 as MNHEY and CDR2 as SMNVEV (reference sequence). Here the CDR3 reads CASRLRGNEQFF. CDR3 sequence (DNA): TGTGCCAGCAGGTTAAGAGGAAATGAGCAGTTCTTC.

This clonotype was observed a handful of times. This chain links TRBV3-1 with TRBJ1-2; 7 bases fit TRBD1. The CDR3 consists of 14 residues. Germline V gene sequence: CDR1 LGHDT, CDR2 YNNKEL (reference sequence). Trimming cost V 6 bases and J 6 bases; bases outside gene matches: 10. CDR3 protein: CASRETGRGDGYTF. In DNA form, the CDR3 reads TGTGCCAGCAGAGAGACAGGGAGAGGTGATGGCTACACCTTC.

The rearrangement links TRBV7-6 to TRBJ1-1; D unclear. This CDR3 spans 15 amino acids. V lost 3 bases and J 0 bases, leaving 11 bases between the germline ends. CDR1 and CDR2 (germline): SGHVS, FNYEAQ. CDR3 coding DNA: TGTGCCAGCAGCTTCCTACCCACGGTGAACACTGAAGCTTTCTTT. As protein: CASSFLPTVNTEAFF.

This clonotype was counted between two and nine times. The V and J genes are TRBV7-9 and TRBJ1-2; D is undetermined. Trimming stripped 2 bases from V and 6 bases from J, with 10 bases between. Germline lookup yields CDR1 SEHNR and CDR2 FQNEAQ (reference sequence). This CDR3 is built from 13 residues. CDR3 nucleotides: TGTGCCAGCAGCTTAAAAAAGGCGCATGGCTACACCTTC. Translation: CASSLKKAHGYTF.

V is TRBV28 and J is TRBJ2-7; tentatively, D is TRBD2 (5 bases). V lost 2 bases and J lost 7, with 12 bases in between. Germline-derived CDR1 and CDR2 are MDHEN and SYDVKM. CDR3 size: 13 residues. The CDR3 spells CASSLRTPREQYF. CDR3 DNA sequence: TGTGCCAGCAGTTTAAGGACTCCCCGGGAGCAGTACTTC.

The gene calls are TRBV12-3 or TRBV12-4 and TRBJ1-4; no clear D. The V end was cut by 6 bases, the J end by 6 bases, with 8 bases between. The CDR3 is made up of 12 amino acids. The chain's CDR3 is CASREGYEKLFF. In DNA form, the CDR3 reads TGTGCCAGCAGGGAGGGATATGAAAAACTGTTTTTT.

Regarding this clonotype: Its ends do not fully match the called genes, so a read error is possible. The rearrangement uses TRBV28 and TRBJ2-1; TRBD2 matches 16 bases. Germline loops: CDR1 MDHEN, CDR2 SYDVKM. The CDR3 totals 16 residues. In nucleotides, the CDR3 is TGTGCCGGCAGCCCGGGGACTAGCGGGAGGGTGGATGAGCAGTTCTTC. Residues: CAGSPGTSGRVDEQFF. Variable domain in full (rest from reference TRBV28 and TRBJ2-1): DVKVTQSSRYLVKRTGEKVFLECVQDMDHENMFWYRQDPGLGLRLIYFSYDVKMKEKGDIPEGYSVSREKKERFSLILESASTNQTSMYLCAGSPGTSGRVDEQFFGPGTRLTVL.

This clonotype turned up a few times. The chain combines TRBV5-1 with TRBJ2-7; 9 positions match TRBD2. Germline values: CDR1 SGHRS, CDR2 YFSETQ. V shed 1 base, J shed 3 bases, and the junction held 5 bases outside the gene matches. This CDR3 has 15 residues. The CDR3 DNA reads as TGCGCCAGCAGCTTGTTAGCGGGAGTGGACTACGAGCAGTACTTC. Translated, it gives CASSLLAGVDYEQYF.

This clonotype has only a few counts. The V and J genes are TRBV2 and TRBJ2-1; 7 nucleotides line up with TRBD2. Germline CDR1 SNHLY, CDR2 FYNNEI. V gave up 6 bases and J gave up 0 bases; unmatched junction bases: 2. The CDR3 contains 14 residues. The CDR3 region has the DNA TGTGCCAGCAGAAGCGGGAACTCCTACAATGAGCAGTTCTTC. This codes for CASRSGNSYNEQFF.

The CDR3 region is CASMSGLRADEQYF. The CDR3 DNA follows: TGTGCCAGCATGAGCGGGTTGAGAGCAGACGAGCAGTACTTC. V and J are TRBV12-3 or TRBV12-4 and TRBJ2-7; D is perhaps TRBD2 (6 bases). V lost 7 bases and J 5 bases, leaving 18 bases between the germline ends. CDR3 length equals 14 residues.

This clonotype has a handful of counts. The chain recombines TRBV6-2 or TRBV6-3 with TRBJ1-2; TRBD1 aligns across 8 bases. V lost 6 bases to trimming and J lost 6 bases; unmatched junction nucleotides: 21. The CDR3 extends over 18 amino acids. Germline-derived CDR1 and CDR2 are MNHEY and SVGEGT. The CDR3 is CASSLTFRGRLVRDGYTF. The DNA of the CDR3 is TGTGCCAGCAGCCTGACCTTCAGGGGGCGTCTAGTTCGGGATGGCTACACCTTC.

This chain links TRBV20-1 with TRBJ1-1; D not certain. The CDR3 totals 13 residues. V lost 0 bases and J lost 6, with 11 bases in between. Germline CDR1 is DFQATT and CDR2 is SNEGSKA (reference sequence). CDR3: CSAREGFMPEAFF. CDR3 nucleotide sequence: TGCAGTGCTAGAGAGGGCTTTATGCCTGAAGCTTTCTTT.

The chain couples TRBV12-3 or TRBV12-4 to TRBJ2-1, with 11 bases lining up with TRBD2. This CDR3 has 17 amino acids. V was clipped by 5 bases and J by 5 bases; unmatched bases: 11. The CDR3 region has the DNA TGTGCCAGCAGTACCCGGGTACTAGCGGGAGTAAACAATGAGCAGTTCTTC. This codes for CASSTRVLAGVNNEQFF.

The J gene is TRBJ2-3, the V gene TRBV11-2; 13 bases are a match to TRBD2. CDR1 SGHAT and CDR2 FQNNGV come from the germline V gene. The CDR3 spans 16 residues. Trimming cost V 5 bases and J 3 bases; bases outside gene matches: 5. CDR3: CASSTGLAGITDTQYF. Written as DNA, the CDR3 is TGTGCCAGCAGCACGGGACTAGCGGGGATAACAGATACGCAGTATTTT.

The V call is TRBV27, the J call TRBJ2-7; 16 bases fit TRBD2. Germline CDR1 reads MNHEY; CDR2 reads SMNVEV (reference sequence). The CDR3 contains 16 residues. V dropped 5 bases and J dropped 7; count of bases not matched to a gene: 8. CDR3 DNA: TGTGCCAGCAGTCCCGGGACTAGCGGGAGGGGAGGGGAGCAGTACTTC. Translation gives CASSPGTSGRGGEQYF.

V and J are TRBV29-1 and TRBJ1-1; D perhaps matches TRBD1 (5 bases). Germline V gene lookup returns CDR1 SQVTM and CDR2 ANQGSEA. V dropped 5 bases and J dropped 4 bases, with 14 bases sitting between them. This CDR3 spans 13 amino acids. The CDR3 nucleotides are TGCAGCGTTCTAGGGGTTCTGGGCACTGAAGCTTTCTTT. It is translated as CSVLGVLGTEAFF.

A single count supports this clonotype. Its ends do not fully match the called genes, so a read error is possible. V usage is TRBV7-2 and J usage is TRBJ2-1; unclear D gene. The CDR3 has 16 amino acids. Germline CDR1 is SGHTA and CDR2 is FQGNSA. CDR3 DNA: TGTGCCAGCAGCTTAGCTGGGCTAAACTCCCACAATGAGCAGTTCTTC. Amino acid sequence: CASSLAGLNSHNEQFF.

This clonotype was seen once. The chain combines TRBV12-3 or TRBV12-4 with TRBJ1-5; D is ambiguous. The V end was cut by 2 bases, the J end by 4 bases, with 3 bases between. The CDR3 has 12 amino acids. DNA for the CDR3: TGTGCCAGCAGTTTAAAGAATCAGCCCCAGCATTTT. Amino acids: CASSLKNQPQHF.

This rearrangement joins TRBV7-9 to TRBJ2-5, with 14 bases aligning to TRBD2. The J call may be wrong; the DNA end is better matched by TRBJ2-7. The CDR3 is made up of 16 amino acids. The germline V gene encodes CDR1 SEHNR and CDR2 FQNEAQ (reference sequence). CDR3 nucleotide sequence: TGTGCCAGCAGCGGGACTAGCGGGGGCTTAAAATACGAGCAGTACTTC. This translates into CASSGTSGGLKYEQYF.

This clonotype was seen a few times. The junction does not match germline at one end; this may be a read error. This rearrangement joins TRBV10-3 to TRBJ2-5; 9 bases fit TRBD2. The J call may be faulty, since TRBJ2-1 better matches the DNA end. There are 14 residues in the CDR3. CDR1 ENHRY and CDR2 SYGVKD come from the germline V gene. DNA of the CDR3: TGTACCATCAGTGCTAGCGGGATCCAAGAGACCCAGTTCTTC. Its protein product is CTISASGIQETQFF.

The chain combines TRBV12-3 or TRBV12-4 with TRBJ2-1; TRBD1 matches 7 bases. Losses at the gene ends were 4 bases for V and 6 bases for J; bases not matched to a gene: 12. The CDR3 extends over 16 amino acids. CDR3 protein: CASSSGTTGVGNEQFF. CDR3 DNA: TGTGCCAGCAGTTCGGGAACCACAGGGGTGGGCAATGAGCAGTTCTTC.

This clonotype was detected a few times. This chain links TRBV6-2 or TRBV6-3 with TRBJ2-1, with D tentatively TRBD1 (7 bases). The CDR3 extends over 16 amino acids. Trimming removed 5 bases at V and 2 bases at J, with 16 bases between. Germline CDR1 MNHEY, CDR2 SVGEGT. CDR3 DNA: TGTGCCAGCAGTCCAGAGACAGGGAGGCCCTACAATGAGCAGTTCTTC. Amino acids: CASSPETGRPYNEQFF.